The T cell receptor beta chain under discussion was sequenced for a study of technical replicates of blood from several donors. Between the trimmed V and J ends, which lost 5 bases and 3 bases, there was a span of 14 bases. Germline CDR1 MNHEY, CDR2 SMNVEV (reference sequence). The CDR3 extends over 14 amino acids. Here immunoSEQ multiplex PCR was the method, and the copy in TCRdb shows in-frame clones only, minus some. The sample includes 70,000 or so clones, 80% to 90% seen only once; the top ten take about 4.6%. The sequenced sample was PBMCs. This chain uses TRBV27 with TRBJ2-7; tentative D call: TRBD1 (6 bases). The TCR comes from a human donor in good health. Some clones in this sample may be carry-over from other donors' samples. The CDR3 nucleotides are TGTGCCAGCAGTCCAGGACAGAGAGTCTACGAGCAGTACTTC. Translating it yields CASSPGQRVYEQYF.